Shown below are 30 T cell receptor beta chains from a single sample sequenced in a study of blood T cell repertoires in COVID-19. The repertoire was sequenced with immunoSEQ multiplex PCR; TCRdb's copy has only in-frame clones and lacks some. The sample lists some 120,000 clones, 87% occurring once. The specimen sequenced was peripheral blood. All receptors derive from a woman in her forties or fifties with acute or convalescent COVID-19.

This clone occurred once. This sequence joins TRBV18 and TRBJ1-2; no reliable D call. The length of the CDR3 is 14 residues. Trimming shortened V by 3 bases and J by 7 bases, and 15 bases separated the two germline ends. Germline values: CDR1 KGHSH, CDR2 LQKENI. CDR3: CASSPTNGEAGYTF. The CDR3 bases are TGTGCCAGCTCACCGACTAACGGGGAGGCTGGCTACACCTTC.

This chain joins TRBV30 and TRBJ1-6; TRBD1 matches at 10 bases. Germline V gene sequence: CDR1 GTSNPN, CDR2 SVGIG (reference sequence). Unmatched junction bases numbered 2, after V lost 4 bases and J lost 8 bases. CDR3 length equals 13 residues. In DNA form, the CDR3 reads TGTGCCTGGACCGGACAGGGGGATTCACCCCTCCACTTT. Protein product: CAWTGQGDSPLHF.

In nucleotides, the CDR3 is TGTGCCAGCAGTTTATCCCCAGCACAGGGTCTCGATGGCTACACCTTC. Protein product: CASSLSPAQGLDGYTF. The chain is built from TRBV27 and TRBJ1-2, with D maybe TRBD1 (6 bases). The CDR3 is made up of 16 amino acids. The V gene's germline CDR1 is MNHEY and CDR2 SMNVEV (reference sequence). V lost 0 bases and J lost 6, with 17 bases in between.

The gene calls are TRBV19 and TRBJ1-3; D remains ambiguous. Germline loops: CDR1 LNHDA, CDR2 SQIVND (reference sequence). The germline V and J ends were trimmed by 10 bases and 0 bases, with 7 bases remaining between them. CDR3 size: 12 residues. The CDR3 reads CATESSGNTIYF. The CDR3 nucleotides are TGTGCCACGGAGAGCTCTGGAAACACCATATATTTT.

This chain uses TRBV5-6 with TRBJ1-4; the D is unclear. Trimming removed 1 base at V and 5 bases at J, with 9 bases between. The germline gives CDR1 SGHDT, CDR2 YYEEEE. The CDR3 sequence is 14 residues long. The CDR3 DNA reads as TGTGCCAGCAGCTTGACAGCGGCAAATGAAAAACTGTTTTTT. It specifies CASSLTAANEKLFF.

The chain couples TRBV4-3 to TRBJ1-2; tentative D call: TRBD1 (6 bases). V lost 0 bases and J lost 6, with 17 bases in between. Germline loops: CDR1 LGHNA, CDR2 YSLEER. This CDR3 comprises 16 residues. The CDR3 sequence is CASSQEPLRGLNGYTF. Written as DNA, the CDR3 is TGCGCCAGCAGCCAAGAACCTCTCAGGGGTCTCAATGGCTACACCTTC.

The V gene is TRBV5-4, the J gene TRBJ2-7, with D possibly matching TRBD1 (6 bases). The germline V and J ends were trimmed by 3 bases and 4 bases, with 17 bases remaining between them. The CDR3 has 15 residues. Per the germline V gene, CDR1 is SGHNT and CDR2 is YYREEE (reference sequence). CDR3 nucleotides: TGTGCCAGCAGCTCCACCACGGGACACGTTTACGAGCAGTACTTC. It codes for CASSSTTGHVYEQYF.

CDR3 bases: TGCACCAGCAGCCAAGGTCTCGAGCAGTACTTC. As protein: CTSSQGLEQYF. The chain is built from TRBV1 and TRBJ2-7; the table's D call TRBD2 went unverified against the DNA. TRBV1 is tagged as a pseudogene. The CDR3 has 11 amino acids.

The chain links TRBV10-1 to TRBJ1-1; D uncertain. The CDR3 extends over 11 amino acids. CDR1 and CDR2 from the germline V gene are WNHNN and SYGVQD (reference sequence). The V and J ends lost 6 bases and 7 bases respectively, with 9 bases between them. CDR3 sequence: CASSRDIEAFF. The CDR3 DNA follows: TGCGCCAGCAGCCGGGATATTGAAGCTTTCTTT.

This clone was detected a few times. The chain links TRBV30 to TRBJ2-2; 9 bases match TRBD1. The CDR3 spans 16 residues. Trimming cost V 4 bases and J 0 bases; bases outside gene matches: 6. CDR1 and CDR2 (germline): GTSNPN, SVGIG (reference sequence). CDR3: CAWTRGQGSNTGELFF. The CDR3 nucleotides are TGTGCCTGGACCCGAGGACAGGGGTCGAACACCGGGGAGCTGTTTTTT.

The V call is TRBV30, the J call TRBJ1-3; a weak D match, TRBD1 (6 bases). The germline CDR1 and CDR2 sequences are GTSNPN and SVGIG (reference sequence). Trimming shortened V by 0 bases and J by 2 bases, and 17 bases separated the two germline ends. The CDR3 runs to 17 residues. CDR3 bases: TGTGCCTGGAGTGTACTGGGTGCCAGGGGAACTGGAAACACCATATATTTT. Translated: CAWSVLGARGTGNTIYF.

The chain employs TRBV3-1 (or the pseudogene TRBV3-2) and TRBJ2-3, with D unresolved. The germline V gene encodes CDR1 LGHDT and CDR2 YNNKEL (reference sequence). The germline V and J ends were trimmed by 0 bases and 7 bases, with 5 bases remaining between them. CDR3 length equals 12 residues. In nucleotides, the CDR3 is TGTGCCAGCAGCCAAGAGGCAAATACGCAGTATTTT. It is translated as CASSQEANTQYF.

The rearrangement joins TRBV10-1 to TRBJ2-3; weak D call: TRBD2 (5 bases). This CDR3 region has 13 residues. CDR1 is WNHNN and CDR2 is SYGVQD in the germline V gene (reference sequence). Trimming stripped 6 bases from V and 1 base from J, with 8 bases between. The CDR3 region is CASSLAGTDTQYF. As DNA, the CDR3 is TGCGCCAGCAGCCTAGCCGGCACAGATACGCAGTATTTT.

The V and J genes are TRBV7-2 and TRBJ2-7; 8 bases line up with TRBD1. V lost 3 bases to trimming and J lost 0 bases; unmatched junction nucleotides: 7. The CDR3 contains 16 residues. Germline V gene lookup returns CDR1 SGHTA and CDR2 FQGNSA. CDR3 nucleotides: TGTGCCAGCAGCTTCGGTGCTGGGACAGGCTCCTACGAGCAGTACTTC. Encoded protein: CASSFGAGTGSYEQYF.

The chain is built from TRBV10-2 and TRBJ1-2; D may be TRBD1 (6 bases). Germline CDR1 reads WSHSY; CDR2 reads SAAADI. V was trimmed by 4 bases and J by 4 bases, leaving 19 bases between them. This CDR3 has 16 residues. This chain's CDR3 is CASSAHRDIKSYGYTF. CDR3 DNA sequence: TGCGCCAGCAGTGCGCACCGGGACATCAAAAGCTATGGCTACACCTTC.

This clone has only one observation. This chain uses TRBV2 with TRBJ1-2, with D possibly TRBD1 on 5 matching bases. The V gene lost 8 bases and the J gene lost 2 bases, with 9 bases spanning the gap. This CDR3 has 12 amino acids. Germline CDR1 reads SNHLY; CDR2 reads FYNNEI. The CDR3: CASGALNYGYTF. The CDR3 DNA is TGTGCCAGCGGGGCCTTAAACTATGGCTACACCTTC.

This chain connects TRBV11-3 to TRBJ2-7, with D possibly being TRBD1 (6 bases). V was pared by 1 base and J by 7 bases, with 14 bases between. This CDR3 contains 14 residues. Per germline, CDR1 SGHNT and CDR2 YENEEA. In DNA, the CDR3 is TGTGCCAGCAGCTTAGGTCCGGGACAATCAGAGCAGTACTTC. It is translated as CASSLGPGQSEQYF.

This chain joins TRBV6-5 and TRBJ1-4; no clear D gene. Germline V gene data show CDR1 as MNHEY and CDR2 as SVGAGI. Deletions cut 2 bases from V and 4 bases from J, with 11 bases between. The CDR3 sequence is 15 residues long. DNA for the CDR3: TGTGCCAGCAGTTACGGGCAGGCACGTAATGAAAAACTGTTTTTT. It translates to CASSYGQARNEKLFF.

The chain carries TRBV6-5 and TRBJ2-4; D unclear. The V and J ends lost 10 bases and 6 bases respectively, with 13 bases between them. The CDR3 consists of 12 residues. Germline V gene lookup returns CDR1 MNHEY and CDR2 SVGAGI. The chain's CDR3 is CATKSPGNIQYF. CDR3 nucleotides: TGTGCCACCAAAAGCCCGGGAAACATTCAGTACTTC.

This sequence joins TRBV12-3 or TRBV12-4 and TRBJ1-3; the D gene is possibly TRBD1 (6 bases). Trimming took 5 bases from V and 3 from J, leaving 8 bases between them. This CDR3 spans 13 amino acids. The CDR3 loop reads CASSPDSGNTIYF. Here the CDR3 DNA reads TGTGCCAGCAGTCCGGACAGTGGAAACACCATATATTTT.

The rearrangement links TRBV12-5 to TRBJ1-1; D remains ambiguous. V dropped 3 bases and J dropped 7 bases, with 6 bases sitting between them. Germline V CDR1 and CDR2: LGHNT, FRNRAP. The CDR3 sequence is 11 residues long. The chain's CDR3 is CASGFSLEAFF. Here the CDR3 DNA reads TGTGCTAGTGGTTTTTCACTTGAAGCTTTCTTT.

V gene TRBV16 combines with J gene TRBJ2-3, with a tentative D call TRBD2 (6 bases). V lost 1 base and J 4 bases, leaving 12 bases between the germline ends. Germline CDR1 is KGHSY and CDR2 is FQNENV. This CDR3 contains 15 residues. The CDR3 coding sequence is TGTGCCAGCAGCCAATGGCTAGCGCGGGCAGATACGCAGTATTTT. Amino acid sequence: CASSQWLARADTQYF.

The V call is TRBV3-1 (or the pseudogene TRBV3-2), the J call TRBJ2-7, with 7 bases lining up with TRBD1. This CDR3 spans 14 amino acids. CDR1 and CDR2 from the germline V gene are LGHDT and YNNKEL (reference sequence). V lost 0 bases and J lost 6; bases outside the gene matches: 5. CDR3 loop: CASSQENRGGEQYF. The CDR3 bases are TGTGCCAGCAGCCAAGAGAACAGGGGTGGCGAGCAGTACTTC.

Here the CDR3 DNA reads TGTGCCAGCAGTTTGGGGGGGTCTCAGCCCCAGCATTTT. Its translation: CASSLGGSQPQHF. The rearrangement links TRBV12-3 or TRBV12-4 to TRBJ1-5; weak D call: TRBD1 (5 bases). The CDR3 covers 13 residues. Trimming shortened V by 3 bases and J by 6 bases, and 9 bases separated the two germline ends.

The V and J genes are TRBV9 and TRBJ2-1; a possible D gene is TRBD2 (5 bases). The ends were cut back, 0 bases at V and 4 bases at J, with 8 bases in the middle. The CDR3 has 14 amino acids. The V gene's germline CDR1 is SGDLS and CDR2 YYNGEE. The CDR3 DNA is TGTGCCAGCAGCGTAGTTGAGGGTTACAATGAGCAGTTCTTC. Protein product: CASSVVEGYNEQFF.

This chain uses TRBV5-4 with TRBJ2-7; 8 bases align to TRBD1. V lost 4 bases and J lost 6; bases outside the gene matches: 6. The CDR3 length is 13 residues. CDR1 SGHNT and CDR2 YYREEE come from the germline V gene (reference sequence). The CDR3 here is CASSIQGAGEQYF. In DNA, the CDR3 is TGTGCCAGCAGCATTCAGGGGGCTGGCGAGCAGTACTTC.

CDR3 bases: TGCGCCAGCAGCTTGGCCCCGGACAGGAGCTCCTACGAGCAGTACTTC. Translated: CASSLAPDRSSYEQYF. This rearrangement joins TRBV5-1 to TRBJ2-7; 7 bases align to TRBD1. This CDR3 contains 16 residues. Germline V CDR1 and CDR2: SGHRS, YFSETQ. Trimming at V came to 0 bases and at J to 0 bases, leaving 6 bases not matched to a gene.

The genes are TRBV6-2 or TRBV6-3 and TRBJ2-1; tentatively, D is TRBD2 (6 bases). In germline, CDR1 is MNHEY, CDR2 SVGEGT. Trimming left V 0 bases short and J 0 bases short, with 15 bases between. The CDR3 extends over 18 amino acids. The CDR3 nucleotides are TGTGCCAGCAGTTACTCTAGCCCACTAGCCGCCTCCTACAATGAGCAGTTCTTC. This translates into CASSYSSPLAASYNEQFF.

This rearrangement joins TRBV7-2 to TRBJ1-2; D unclear. Trimming stripped 1 base from V and 8 bases from J, with 20 bases between. The CDR3 extends over 16 amino acids. Germline V CDR1 and CDR2: SGHTA, FQGNSA. The chain's CDR3 is CASSLELVARARGYTF. CDR3 sequence (DNA): TGTGCCAGCAGCTTAGAACTGGTAGCGAGGGCACGAGGCTACACCTTC.

Only one count was recorded for this clone. The chain employs TRBV7-8 and TRBJ1-1; TRBD1 matches 9 bases. The CDR3 consists of 18 residues. Germline V CDR1 and CDR2: SGHVS, FQNEAQ. After removal of 4 bases from V and 5 bases from J, the junction contained 17 bases not matched to a gene. In nucleotides, the CDR3 is TGTGCCAGCAGCTCTGATAGTCCCCTGGACAGGGGAAAGACTGAAGCTTTCTTT. It yields the protein CASSSDSPLDRGKTEAFF.